This TCR beta chain was sequenced in a study of OX40 agonist ivuxolimab in advanced cancers. Overall study: Of the patients, three showed partial responses, one with hepatocellular carcinoma and two with cutaneous melanoma. Whole-study findings and limits: Partial responders dosed at 0.1-3.0 mg/kg displayed clonal expansion ranking among the lowest. CD4+ and CD8+ blood T cells expanded clonally by week 6 at 0.1 to 3.0 mg/kg. Specificity for antigen went undetermined in the expanded peripheral T cells.

As concerns this clone: The target antigen is unknown.

The V and J ends lost 6 bases and 4 bases respectively, with 8 bases between them. The germline CDR1 and CDR2 sequences are SNHLY and FYNNEI. The CDR3 has 12 amino acids. The protocol was immunoSEQ multiplex PCR, while the TCRdb copy is restricted to in-frame clones and leaves out a portion. This table holds around 80,000 clones, 85% found once. The source of this sequence is an adult with an advanced solid tumor such as melanoma, head and neck, liver or kidney cancer. The rearrangement links TRBV2 to TRBJ2-3; TRBD2 might be the D (6 bases). The material sequenced was CD4+ or CD8+ T cells sorted from blood, taken in a trial of the OX40 agonist ivuxolimab. The CDR3 spells CASRREADTQYF. The CDR3 coding sequence is TGTGCCAGCAGAAGGGAGGCAGATACGCAGTATTTT. Filled out from reference TRBV2 and TRBJ2-3, the complete variable domain reads EPEVTQTPSHQVTQMGQEVILRCVPISNHLYFYWYRQILGQKVEFLVSFYNNEISEKSEIFDDQFSVERPDGSNFTLKIRSTKLEDSAMYFCASRREADTQYFGPGTRLTVL.